This T cell receptor beta chain was sequenced in a study of cytomegalovirus exposure and HLA in healthy donors. On the study more broadly: The use of the same platform for the 95 to 150 validation repertoires and the approximately 730 first-cohort repertoires was reported by a later analysis. The study's findings and limits: The authors listed 164 TCR beta chains as cytomegalovirus-associated.

The donors were part of the validation cohort of 95 to 150 subjects. That cohort was separate from the first cohort, which comprised 666 subjects. This CDR3 is built from 13 residues. Germline CDR1 is LGHNT and CDR2 is FRNRAP. The ends were cut back, 1 base at V and 5 bases at J, with 8 bases in the middle. Notes on this clone: The antigen remains undetermined.

Here immunoSEQ multiplex PCR was the method, and the copy in TCRdb shows in-frame clones only, minus some. The table records more than 250,000 clones, less than 95% of them present only once. This sequence originates from a woman aged 25 to 39 in good health and CMV-seronegative. The chain combines TRBV12-5 with TRBJ1-2; D is unclear. The sequencing sample was made of PBMCs. CDR3 DNA: TGTGCTAGTGGTTTGGATCAAGAGTATGGCTACACCTTC. Translating gives CASGLDQEYGYTF.